This T cell receptor (beta chain) was recovered during a study of CD8 T cells in ankylosing spondylitis. Study-wide points: The study identified a TCR beta motif of eight highly homologous variants that appeared characteristic of ankylosing spondylitis blood.

Of note for this clonotype: The antigen remains unidentified.

The CDR3 covers 15 residues. The V gene lost 5 bases and the J gene lost 5 bases, with 15 bases spanning the gap. Germline loops: CDR1 SGHTA, CDR2 FQGTGA. MiXCR, applied by TCRdb to the 5' RACE reads, yields one record per CDR3 protein. The data contain roughly 670,000 distinct CDR3 sequences, about 20% of them singletons. Sequencing was performed on blood, either unsorted or a sorted T cell fraction (not recorded which). The TCR sequence derives from a male donor with ankylosing spondylitis. The chain has TRBV7-3 and TRBJ2-2; tentatively, D is TRBD2 (5 bases). The CDR3 DNA follows: TGTGCCAGCAGCCCGAGCGGTCGGAAGACCGGGGAGCTGTTTTTT. Translating it yields CASSPSGRKTGELFF.